The clone carrying this T cell receptor beta chain was found a few times. Antigen unknown. These data come from a study of response to subunit inactivated influenza vaccine. The germline CDR1 and CDR2 sequences are SEHNR and FQNEAQ (reference sequence). V lost 5 bases, J lost 1 base, and 9 bases lay in between. This CDR3 contains 13 residues. Using its own MiXCR run on the RT-PCR reads, TCRdb lists one record per CDR3 protein. Here the sample spans approximately 170,000 distinct CDR3 sequences, 13% to 15% being singletons. Study observations and caveats: The authors offered the suggestion that each seasonal influenza vaccination recruits few new T cells.

The TCR originated in a man aged 50 to 60 who received an inactivated influenza vaccine. The chain has TRBV7-9 and TRBJ2-7, with TRBD1 as a possible D gene (5 bases). The starting material was CD8+ T cells sorted from PBMCs, obtained roughly 5 days after vaccination. CDR3 loop: CASSEDRSYEQYF. DNA of the CDR3: TGTGCCAGCAGCGAAGACAGATCCTACGAGCAGTACTTC.